The next 32 T cell receptor beta chains were all read from a single sample in a study of Ad26.COV2.S vaccination and SARS-CoV-2 variants. The repertoire was sequenced with immunoSEQ multiplex PCR; TCRdb's copy has only in-frame clones and lacks some. The repertoire holds more than 300,000 clones, with 85% to 90% as singletons. Treatment meaning: 15 to 20 received Ad26.COV2.S at low or high dose, single or two shots; 5 received placebo; per-sample allocation not given. Specimen acquisition occurred on day 63 following the initial vaccine or placebo injection. The source was peripheral blood, collected in a trial of Ad26.COV2.S vaccine versus placebo. Receptor source: a person aged 18-65 years who received the Ad26.COV2.S COVID-19 vaccine or a placebo.

The chain combines TRBV19 with TRBJ1-5; no clear D. V was pared by 2 bases and J by 9 bases, with 17 bases between. The CDR3 length is 15 residues. The germline V gene has CDR1 LNHDA and CDR2 SQIVND (reference sequence). CDR3: CASSILEGRLWPQHF. In DNA, the CDR3 is TGTGCCAGTAGTATACTCGAAGGAAGATTGTGGCCCCAGCATTTT.

This clone was recorded only once. This chain links TRBV25-1 with TRBJ2-3, with D perhaps TRBD2 (7 bases). The germline CDR1 and CDR2 sequences are MGHDK and SYGVNS. Trimming stripped 7 bases from V and 0 bases from J, with 14 bases between. CDR3 length: 15 amino acids. CDR3 amino acids: CASIKGGTSTDTQYF. CDR3 nucleotide sequence: TGTGCCAGCATTAAGGGGGGGACAAGCACAGATACGCAGTATTTT.

The chain links TRBV30 to TRBJ1-4, with 7 bases lining up with TRBD1. CDR3 length: 16 residues. Trimming removed 3 bases from V and 8 bases from J; junction bases left unmatched: 15. In germline, CDR1 is GTSNPN, CDR2 SVGIG (reference sequence). DNA of the CDR3: TGTGCCTGGAGGAGGGGGCCGACAGGGTTAGGCGAAAAACTGTTTTTT. It encodes CAWRRGPTGLGEKLFF. Based on the CDR3 plus reference TRBV30 and TRBJ1-4, the full variable domain is SQTIHQWPATLVQPVGSPLSLECTVEGTSNPNLYWYRQAAGRGLQLLFYSVGIGQISSEVPQNLSASRPQDRQFILSSKKLLLSDSGFYLCAWRRGPTGLGEKLFFGSGTQLSVL.

The CDR3 DNA is TGTGCCAGCAGCCAAGTGCCCTCCGGGGGGGGCAGTTATAATGAGCAGTTCTTC. As protein: CASSQVPSGGGSYNEQFF. J is TRBJ2-1 and V is TRBV4-2; 8 bases map to TRBD2. This CDR3 has 18 residues. Looked up from germline, CDR1 is LGHNA and CDR2 is YNFKEQ. The ends lost 1 base at V and 7 bases at J; junction bases unmatched: 15.

The chain uses TRBV5-1 and TRBJ2-7; D might be TRBD2 (6 bases). Trimming pared 4 bases from V and 7 bases from J, leaving 15 bases between. CDR3 length: 13 amino acids. Germline values: CDR1 SGHRS, CDR2 YFSETQ. The CDR3 sequence: CASSAGTPSEQYF. The DNA of the CDR3 is TGCGCCAGCAGCGCCGGGACTCCTTCTGAGCAGTACTTC.

The J gene is TRBJ1-6, the V gene TRBV19, with 8 positions matching TRBD1. CDR3 length: 18 residues. V shed 6 bases and J 0 bases; nucleotides not matched to a gene: 10. Germline CDR1 is LNHDA and CDR2 is SQIVND (reference sequence). This CDR3 reads CASSQDPGGSSYNSPLHF. The CDR3, as DNA: TGTGCCAGTAGCCAGGATCCAGGGGGCAGCTCCTATAATTCACCCCTCCACTTT. The entire variable domain, with the rest obtained from reference TRBV19 and TRBJ1-6, is as follows: DGGITQSPKYLFRKEGQNVTLSCEQNLNHDAMYWYRQDPGQGLRLIYYSQIVNDFQKGDIAEGYSVSREKKESFPLTVTSAQKNPTAFYLCASSQDPGGSSYNSPLHFGNGTRLTVT.

This sequence joins TRBV5-1 and TRBJ2-5; 7 bases match TRBD2. CDR3 length equals 14 residues. The ends lost 5 bases at V and 5 bases at J; junction bases unmatched: 9. Germline CDR1 reads SGHRS; CDR2 reads YFSETQ. The CDR3 sequence is CASRPGGAGETQYF. CDR3 nucleotide sequence: TGCGCCAGCAGGCCTGGGGGAGCGGGGGAGACCCAGTACTTC.

V and J are TRBV7-8 and TRBJ2-7; D is unclear. This CDR3 has 11 residues. Germline CDR1 SGHVS, CDR2 FQNEAQ. V lost 3 bases to trimming and J lost 6 bases, with 6 bases between them. The CDR3, as DNA: TGTGCCAGCAGCTTCATCGGCGAGCAGTACTTC. It codes for CASSFIGEQYF.

This clone was seen a few times. V gene TRBV5-1 combines with J gene TRBJ1-2; no clear D gene. Germline assignment: CDR1 SGHRS and CDR2 YFSETQ. The V and J ends lost 5 bases and 2 bases respectively, with 7 bases between them. This CDR3 contains 12 residues. The CDR3 coding sequence is TGCGCCAGCAGAGGCAGAAACTATGGCTACACCTTC. Protein product: CASRGRNYGYTF. Using reference TRBV5-1 and TRBJ1-2 for the parts outside the CDR3, the full variable domain is KAGVTQTPRYLIKTRGQQVTLSCSPISGHRSVSWYQQTPGQGLQFLFEYFSETQRNKGNFPGRFSGRQFSNSRSEMNVSTLELGDSALYLCASRGRNYGYTFGSGTRLTVV.

CDR3 region: CASSWWNNEQFF. In DNA form, the CDR3 reads TGTGCCAGTAGTTGGTGGAACAATGAGCAGTTCTTC. V usage is TRBV19 and J usage is TRBJ2-1, with D unclear. This CDR3 is 12 amino acids long. Trimming left V 5 bases short and J 5 bases short, with 7 bases between. Germline CDR1 is LNHDA and CDR2 is SQIVND (reference sequence).

The V call is TRBV27, the J call TRBJ2-4, with 9 bases lining up with TRBD1. The ends lost 4 bases at V and 2 bases at J; junction bases unmatched: 9. The CDR3 has 17 residues. Germline V CDR1 and CDR2: MNHEY, SMNVEV (reference sequence). The CDR3 DNA reads TGTGCCAGCAGTTACAGGACAGGGGCGAATTCCAAAAACATTCAGTACTTC. This encodes CASSYRTGANSKNIQYF.

This rearrangement joins TRBV5-4 to TRBJ2-1; 7 positions agree with TRBD1. CDR1 SGHNT and CDR2 YYREEE come from the germline V gene (reference sequence). With V trimmed by 4 bases and J by 3 bases, 4 bases remained unmatched. The CDR3 covers 14 residues. CDR3 coding DNA: TGTGCCAGCAGCCGGGACAGTATCTACAATGAGCAGTTCTTC. It translates to CASSRDSIYNEQFF.

This sequence joins TRBV30 and TRBJ1-3, with 8 bases identical to TRBD1. This CDR3 is 13 amino acids long. CDR1 is GTSNPN, CDR2 SVGIG, per germline (reference sequence). Losses at the gene ends were 5 bases for V and 4 bases for J; bases not matched to a gene: 4. CDR3 region: CAWATGVGNTIYF. The CDR3 DNA follows: TGTGCCTGGGCGACAGGGGTGGGAAACACCATATATTTT.

The chain links TRBV6-4 to TRBJ1-2; D is possibly TRBD1 (6 bases). Deletions cut 5 bases from V and 3 bases from J, with 13 bases between. Germline-derived CDR1 and CDR2 are MRHNA and SNTAGT. The CDR3 runs 14 residues. As DNA, the CDR3 is TGTGCCAGCAGTCGGGGACCAGGGGACTATGGCTACACCTTC. This encodes CASSRGPGDYGYTF.

This chain joins TRBV14 and TRBJ2-5, with D tentatively TRBD2 (5 bases). Trimming pared 0 bases from V and 5 bases from J, leaving 13 bases between. The CDR3 contains 15 residues. Germline V lookup: CDR1 SGHDN, CDR2 FVKESK. The CDR3 here is CASSQDRIRGETQYF. The CDR3 bases are TGTGCCAGCAGCCAAGATCGAATACGAGGGGAGACCCAGTACTTC.

This clone was recorded once. This chain joins TRBV2 and TRBJ2-7; the match to TRBD1 covers 10 bases. With V trimmed by 8 bases and J by 5 bases, 9 bases remained unmatched. In germline, CDR1 is SNHLY, CDR2 FYNNEI. This CDR3 contains 14 residues. The CDR3 loop is CASFRQGALHEQYF. The DNA for the CDR3 is TGTGCCAGCTTCCGACAGGGGGCGCTTCACGAGCAGTACTTC.

This CDR3 reads CASSVGTNTEAFF. The CDR3 nucleotides read TGTGCCAGCAGCGTTGGGACGAACACTGAAGCTTTCTTT. V is TRBV9 and J is TRBJ1-1; maybe TRBD1 (5 bases). This CDR3 is 13 amino acids long. Per the germline V gene, CDR1 is SGDLS and CDR2 is YYNGEE. Trimming took off 2 bases at V and 1 base at J, with 6 bases between the two ends.

The chain recombines TRBV5-1 with TRBJ1-4; no firm D call. Germline lookup yields CDR1 SGHRS and CDR2 YFSETQ. V lost 3 bases and J 6 bases, leaving 15 bases between the germline ends. The CDR3 is 15 amino acids. The CDR3 nucleotides are TGCGCCAGCAGCTCTGAGGGCCCTCCGGATGAAAAACTGTTTTTT. As protein: CASSSEGPPDEKLFF.

V usage is TRBV25-1 and J usage is TRBJ1-4; unclear D gene. Trimming left V 1 base short and J 5 bases short, with 11 bases between. The CDR3 totals 15 residues. Germline V lookup: CDR1 MGHDK, CDR2 SYGVNS. The CDR3 region is CASSESRLGNEKLFF. CDR3 nucleotides: TGTGCCAGCAGTGAATCGAGGCTAGGGAATGAAAAACTGTTTTTT.

This chain joins TRBV28 and TRBJ1-2, with TRBD1 identical over 7 bases. The CDR3 consists of 14 residues. CDR1 is MDHEN, CDR2 SYDVKM, per germline. V shed 8 bases and J 5 bases; nucleotides not matched to a gene: 11. The CDR3 sequence is CASSTDRPDYGYTF. CDR3 nucleotide sequence: TGTGCCAGCTCCACGGACAGGCCAGATTATGGCTACACCTTC.

This chain joins TRBV11-2 and TRBJ1-6; no firm D call. Germline values: CDR1 SGHAT, CDR2 FQNNGV. V lost 4 bases, J lost 2 bases, and 6 bases lay in between. The CDR3 contains 14 residues. The CDR3 DNA reads TGTGCCAGCAGCTATGGAACCTATAATTCACCCCTCCACTTT. Protein product: CASSYGTYNSPLHF.

This sequence joins TRBV2 and TRBJ2-5; TRBD2 might be the D (5 bases). The CDR3 totals 13 residues. Trimming removed 6 bases at V and 5 bases at J, with 13 bases between. The germline V gene has CDR1 SNHLY and CDR2 FYNNEI. The CDR3 bases are TGTGCCAGCAGGGACGGGGTTGGGGAGACCCAGTACTTC. Translated: CASRDGVGETQYF. The entire variable domain, with the rest obtained from reference TRBV2 and TRBJ2-5, is as follows: EPEVTQTPSHQVTQMGQEVILRCVPISNHLYFYWYRQILGQKVEFLVSFYNNEISEKSEIFDDQFSVERPDGSNFTLKIRSTKLEDSAMYFCASRDGVGETQYFGPGTRLLVL.

The rearrangement uses TRBV6-5 and TRBJ2-1; 7 nucleotides align to TRBD1. With V trimmed by 6 bases and J by 10 bases, 9 bases remained unmatched. The germline CDR1 and CDR2 sequences are MNHEY and SVGAGI. The CDR3 extends over 13 amino acids. The CDR3 is CASRRQGITEQFF. The CDR3 coding sequence is TGTGCCAGCAGGAGACAGGGAATAACGGAGCAGTTCTTC.

The chain links TRBV11-1 to TRBJ2-4; TRBD1 matches at 8 bases. Germline assignment: CDR1 SGHAT and CDR2 FQDESV (reference sequence). The CDR3 is 16 residues long. The V and J ends lost 5 bases and 7 bases, in that order; junction bases with no gene match: 13. The CDR3 coding sequence is TGTGCCAGCAGCCCAGGGGGCAGGGGGCAAATCAACATTCAGTACTTC. It encodes CASSPGGRGQINIQYF.

The rearrangement links TRBV6-5 to TRBJ2-7, with 10 bases identical to TRBD2. Losses at the gene ends were 4 bases for V and 4 bases for J; bases not matched to a gene: 7. Per germline, CDR1 MNHEY and CDR2 SVGAGI. The CDR3 sequence is 15 residues long. CDR3 protein: CASSSSGGVLYEQYF. For the CDR3, the DNA is TGTGCCAGCAGTTCTAGCGGGGGAGTCCTATACGAGCAGTACTTC.

The J gene is TRBJ2-7, the V gene TRBV15; maybe TRBD1 (6 bases). Looked up from germline, CDR1 is LNHNV and CDR2 is YYDKDF (reference sequence). This CDR3 is 12 amino acids long. Trimming removed 7 bases from V and 6 bases from J, with 13 bases in between. CDR3 bases: TGTGCCACCACCTCCGACAGGAGCGAGCAGTACTTC. It translates to CATTSDRSEQYF. Full variable domain (rest looked up from reference TRBV15 and TRBJ2-7): DAMVIQNPRYQVTQFGKPVTLSCSQTLNHNVMYWYQQKSSQAPKLLFHYYDKDFNNEADTPDNFQSRRPNTSFCFLDIRSPGLGDTAMYLCATTSDRSEQYFGPGTRLTVT.

V usage is TRBV4-1 and J usage is TRBJ2-2, with 9 bases matching TRBD1. The CDR3 extends over 17 amino acids. Trimming removed 4 bases from V and 2 bases from J; junction bases left unmatched: 8. CDR1 is MGHRA and CDR2 is YSYEKL in the germline V gene. The CDR3 bases are TGCGCCAGCAGCCGACTACGACAGGGGGGCAACACCGGGGAGCTGTTTTTT. Amino acids: CASSRLRQGGNTGELFF.

This chain joins TRBV5-1 and TRBJ2-4, with no clear D. Trimming stripped 0 bases from V and 0 bases from J, with 13 bases between. This CDR3 has 17 residues. CDR1 is SGHRS, CDR2 YFSETQ, per germline. The CDR3 nucleotides read TGCGCCAGCAGCTTGGCCCGAAGCGATCTAGCCAAAAACATTCAGTACTTC. Translated, it gives CASSLARSDLAKNIQYF.

The chain uses TRBV6-5 and TRBJ1-1, with 8 bases that match TRBD1. CDR1 and CDR2 (germline): MNHEY, SVGAGI. J gave up 5 bases and V 7 bases, and 6 bases lay outside the gene matches. The CDR3 runs to 13 residues. The CDR3 nucleotides read TGTGCCAGCACTCGTCAGGGGGCAACTGAAGCTTTCTTT. The encoded protein is CASTRQGATEAFF.

The gene calls are TRBV18 and TRBJ2-7; no firm D call. The CDR3 is made up of 12 amino acids. Trimming took off 2 bases at V and 5 bases at J, with 7 bases between the two ends. CDR1 is KGHSH and CDR2 is LQKENI in the germline V gene. The CDR3 sequence: CASSPNENEQYF. CDR3 nucleotide sequence: TGTGCCAGCTCACCAAATGAAAACGAGCAGTACTTC.

The chain links TRBV18 to TRBJ1-4; tentatively, D is TRBD1 (5 bases). Trimming took 5 bases from V and 0 from J, leaving 13 bases between them. Germline V gives CDR1 KGHSH, CDR2 LQKENI. The CDR3 sequence is 16 residues long. The CDR3 DNA reads as TGTGCCAGCTCAGGGGCCCTCCTTGCAACTAATGAAAAACTGTTTTTT. It yields the protein CASSGALLATNEKLFF. The complete variable domain, with remaining parts taken from reference TRBV18 and TRBJ1-4, reads NAGVMQNPRHLVRRRGQEARLRCSPMKGHSHVYWYRQLPEEGLKFMVYLQKENIIDESGMPKERFSAEFPKEGPSILRIQQVVRGDSAAYFCASSGALLATNEKLFFGSGTQLSVL.

Worth noting for this clone: The sample has other DNA sequences that encode this CDR3 too. The V gene is TRBV6-5, the J gene TRBJ1-3; no definite D call. CDR3 length equals 14 residues. The germline V gene has CDR1 MNHEY and CDR2 SVGAGI. V was cut by 6 bases and J by 0 bases, with 9 bases left in between. DNA of the CDR3: TGTGCCAGCAGCGGTACAGCCTCTGGAAACACCATATATTTT. It is translated as CASSGTASGNTIYF.